This T cell receptor (beta chain) was captured by sequencing in a study of shared clonotypes between healthy human individuals. Study background: Each donor's CD8 memory used one plate, CD8 naive two, each CD4 subset three. Study conclusions and caveats: Enrolling few donors narrowed the genetic and exposure-history diversity that was represented. Naive CD4 clonotypes overlapped across a handful of donors at roughly 5%. Among donors, the sharing of clonotypes was expected to be influenced by sequencing depth.

CDR1 LNHDA and CDR2 SQIVND come from the germline V gene (reference sequence). V was pared by 5 bases and J by 8 bases, with 18 bases between. This CDR3 region has 14 residues. As to this clone: The antigen remains undetermined.

TCRdb's copy holds only in-frame clones and misses some; the assay was immunoSEQ multiplex PCR. The sample includes millions of clones, about 95% of them seen just once. Cells designated naive CD8 were CD45RO-negative and were positively selected for CCR7, with terminally differentiated effector memory CD45RA+ cells excluded. The sample consisted of naive CD8+ T cells sorted from blood. The rearrangement uses TRBV19 and TRBJ1-2; a possible D gene is TRBD1 (6 bases). The receptor was derived from a man between 18 and 29 years old in good health. CDR3 sequence (DNA): TGTGCCAGTAGTTCTACAGGGCCACTTGGAGGCTACACCTTC. Its protein product is CASSSTGPLGGYTF. Full variable domain (outside the CDR3, taken from reference TRBV19 and TRBJ1-2): DGGITQSPKYLFRKEGQNVTLSCEQNLNHDAMYWYRQDPGQGLRLIYYSQIVNDFQKGDIAEGYSVSREKKESFPLTVTSAQKNPTAFYLCASSSTGPLGGYTFGSGTRLTVV.